This passage covers 13 T cell receptor beta chains from one sample sequenced in a study of ipilimumab plus nivolumab after autologous stem cell transplantation. Measured with immunoSEQ multiplex PCR; TCRdb has only the in-frame clones, and not every one. The profile covers about 83,000 clones, with 65% to 85% appearing a single time and roughly 2.2% taken by the ten largest. The sequences come from PBMCs, collected in a trial of ipilimumab plus nivolumab as post-transplant consolidation. All receptors derive from a male donor with diffuse large B-cell lymphoma.

The V and J genes are TRBV5-1 and TRBJ1-2; D not resolved. Germline assignment: CDR1 SGHRS and CDR2 YFSETQ. V shed 5 bases and J shed 4 bases, with 15 bases lying between them. The CDR3 totals 14 residues. For the CDR3, the DNA is TGCGCCAGCAGTCAAGGTAACCAGTTCTATGGCTACACCTTC. It translates to CASSQGNQFYGYTF.

CDR3 bases: TGCGCCAGCAGCCAAGTTTTGGACAGGCCAGACTATGGCTACACCTTC. This translates into CASSQVLDRPDYGYTF. The rearrangement uses TRBV4-3 and TRBJ1-2, with 7 bases that match TRBD1. Germline V gene data show CDR1 as LGHNA and CDR2 as YSLEER. Trimming took 1 base from V and 3 from J; bases not matched to a gene: 8. The CDR3 consists of 16 residues.

CDR3 region: CASSPSGGAGEKLFF. CDR3 DNA sequence: TGTGCCAGCAGTCCATCAGGGGGCGCCGGAGAAAAACTGTTTTTT. The chain links TRBV28 to TRBJ1-4, with 8 bases matching TRBD1. This CDR3 region has 15 residues. V was pared by 5 bases and J by 8 bases, with 10 bases of the junction left unmatched. Germline V CDR1 and CDR2: MDHEN, SYDVKM.

The chain has TRBV5-1 and TRBJ1-6; D is possibly TRBD1 (6 bases). This CDR3 is 16 amino acids long. The V end was cut by 0 bases, the J end by 8 bases, with 15 bases between. Germline V gene lookup returns CDR1 SGHRS and CDR2 YFSETQ. The CDR3 DNA follows: TGCGCCAGCAGCTTGGCGGGGGGCCGCACGCATTCACCCCTCCACTTT. Protein: CASSLAGGRTHSPLHF.

This rearrangement joins TRBV7-2 to TRBJ2-1; 9 nucleotides agree with TRBD1. Germline CDR1 SGHTA, CDR2 FQGNSA. V was pared by 4 bases and J by 2 bases, with 15 bases of the junction left unmatched. CDR3 length: 19 residues. CDR3 bases: TGTGCCAGCAGCTCCTACCCGCGCCCGGGGGACAGGGCCTACAATGAGCAGTTCTTC. It specifies CASSSYPRPGDRAYNEQFF.

The chain joins TRBV25-1 to TRBJ2-3; 7 bases fit TRBD2. This CDR3 is built from 17 residues. J lost 2 bases, V lost 3 bases, and 11 bases had no gene match. The germline V gene has CDR1 MGHDK and CDR2 SYGVNS. CDR3 sequence (DNA): TGTGCCAGCAGTGACCCGCTTGGGGGGGGGACCACAGATACGCAGTATTTT. Its translation: CASSDPLGGGTTDTQYF. Using reference TRBV25-1 and TRBJ2-3 for the parts outside the CDR3, the full variable domain is EADIYQTPRYLVIGTGKKITLECSQTMGHDKMYWYQQDPGMELHLIHYSYGVNSTEKGDLSSESTVSRIRTEHFPLTLESARPSHTSQYLCASSDPLGGGTTDTQYFGPGTRLTVL.

This clone was observed a single time. The chain has TRBV18 and TRBJ2-5; D remains unclear. V lost 9 bases, J lost 1 base, and 12 bases lay in between. CDR1 is KGHSH and CDR2 is LQKENI in the germline V gene. This CDR3 contains 13 residues. The CDR3 is CASTPTAQETQYF. CDR3 nucleotide sequence: TGTGCCAGTACCCCAACAGCCCAAGAGACCCAGTACTTC.

This clone appeared a single time. The V gene is TRBV11-2, the J gene TRBJ1-3; TRBD1 matches at 7 bases. V dropped 4 bases and J dropped 2; count of bases not matched to a gene: 2. Germline values: CDR1 SGHAT, CDR2 FQNNGV. The CDR3 has 14 amino acids. The chain's CDR3 is CASSSDRAGNTIYF. The CDR3 bases are TGTGCCAGCAGCTCAGACAGGGCTGGAAACACCATATATTTT.

This clone was found once. The rearrangement joins TRBV2 to TRBJ2-5, with 13 bases that match TRBD2. The CDR3 spans 15 residues. The germline V gene encodes CDR1 SNHLY and CDR2 FYNNEI. With 6 bases clipped from V and 3 bases from J, the junction kept 4 bases outside the gene matches. The CDR3 loop is CASRTSGGPEETQYF. In DNA, the CDR3 is TGTGCCAGCAGGACTAGCGGGGGGCCCGAAGAGACCCAGTACTTC.

This chain connects TRBV7-2 to TRBJ2-7, with D tentatively TRBD1 (6 bases). The germline V gene encodes CDR1 SGHTA and CDR2 FQGNSA. This CDR3 is 15 amino acids long. V lost 5 bases, J lost 4 bases, and 18 bases lay in between. The CDR3 region is CASSPGRGGGYEQYF. For the CDR3, the DNA is TGTGCCAGCAGCCCAGGGCGAGGGGGTGGGTACGAGCAGTACTTC.

The gene calls are TRBV18 and TRBJ1-5; 7 bases line up with TRBD1. CDR1 KGHSH and CDR2 LQKENI come from the germline V gene. This CDR3 comprises 13 residues. Trimming cost V 3 bases and J 8 bases; bases outside gene matches: 4. The CDR3 reads CASSPGTGEPQHF. CDR3 DNA: TGTGCCAGCTCACCTGGTACAGGGGAGCCCCAGCATTTT.

The rearrangement links TRBV18 to TRBJ2-3; TRBD2 agrees at 11 bases. CDR3 length equals 14 residues. The germline gives CDR1 KGHSH, CDR2 LQKENI. The J segment lost 6 bases and the V segment lost 2 bases, leaving 1 base of the junction unmatched. CDR3 protein: CASSPRTSGDTQYF. The CDR3 DNA reads as TGTGCCAGCTCACCAAGGACTAGCGGGGATACGCAGTATTTT.

The chain is built from TRBV7-2 and TRBJ2-1; no firm D call. The germline V gene encodes CDR1 SGHTA and CDR2 FQGNSA. V lost 3 bases and J 8 bases, leaving 11 bases between the germline ends. The CDR3 contains 13 residues. The CDR3 DNA follows: TGTGCCAGCAGCTTCCGCAGTGGGTATGAGCAGTTCTTC. Amino acid sequence: CASSFRSGYEQFF.